The present TCR beta chain was sequenced within a study of T cell responses to AZD1222 COVID-19 vaccine. Findings and caveats of the study: Once two AZD1222 doses were given, Spike-specific TCR breadth and depth went up. Reports say nearly half of spike-specific TCRs go after unmutated variant regions.

A word on this clone: Its matching antigen is unknown.

The protocol was immunoSEQ multiplex PCR, while the TCRdb copy is restricted to in-frame clones and leaves out a portion. The sample lists 90,000 to 130,000 clones; approximately 94% were seen once. CDR1 and CDR2 (germline): SGHRS, YFSETQ. Deletions cut 3 bases from V and 4 bases from J, with 7 bases between. This CDR3 is built from 12 residues. This material consisted of peripheral blood, taken 28 days after the second AZD1222 dose. The sequence came from an adult who received the AZD1222 COVID-19 vaccine. V is TRBV5-1 and J is TRBJ1-2, with no clear D. CDR3 sequence: CASSSQSYGYTF. Written as DNA, the CDR3 is TGCGCCAGCAGCTCACAGAGCTATGGCTACACCTTC.